What follows is one TCR beta chain and its context. Its antigen is still unknown. The record originates from a study of STAT3 mutations in large granular lymphocyte leukemia. Turning to the study itself: Canonical activating STAT3 mutations were detected in roughly half of the longitudinally sequenced T-LGLL patients. Around two fifths of treated T-LGLL patients showed hematologic response to immunosuppression. Study observations and caveats: Every T-LGLL patient had at least one immunodominant TCRbeta clonotype. Suggested: STAT3 mutation was not the ancestral event for these clonal expansions.

Trimming removed 4 bases from V and 3 bases from J; junction bases left unmatched: 5. Germline assignment: CDR1 SQVTM and CDR2 ANQGSEA. The CDR3 spans 14 residues. TCRbeta libraries averaged about 40,773 productive templates per sample. Sequenced by immunoSEQ multiplex PCR; TCRdb stores in-frame clones only, minus some. Of 5,000 to 7,000 clones in the sample, less than 60% were seen once. Specimen: peripheral blood mononuclear cells. The clonotype was recovered from a boy aged 5-17 years with T-cell large granular lymphocyte leukemia. Some clones in this sample may be carry-over from other donors' samples. This chain joins TRBV29-1 and TRBJ2-3; 9 bases fit TRBD1. CDR3 in DNA: TGCAGCGTTGTGCCCGGGACAGGGACAGATACGCAGTATTTT. Translating gives CSVVPGTGTDTQYF.